The rows below give T cell receptor beta chains drawn from one sample of a study of T cells in Graves' hyperthyroidism and ophthalmopathy. TCRdb reprocessed the multiplex PCR reads with MiXCR, giving one entry per CDR3 protein. The sample holds hundreds of thousands of distinct CDR3 sequences, approximately 15% seen once. The specimen was blood. The receptors originated from a woman younger than 30 with Graves' hyperthyroidism. Each CDR3 is given with its conserved first and last residue. D genes are given only for firm matches. A row's size may be missing; if present it is once, few, many or a size class.

J	length	D	V	size	DNA	CDR3
TRBJ2-7	14	.	TRBV28	many	TGTGCCAGCAGTTACCAGGGGAGCCGCTACGAGCAGTACTTC	CASSYQGSRYEQYF
TRBJ2-3	16	.	TRBV7-3	.	TGTGCCAGCAGCTTAGGGGGGACGGGAAGCACAGATACGCAGTATTTT	CASSLGGTGSTDTQYF
TRBJ2-7	14	.	TRBV6-1	.	TGTGCCAGCAGTGAACTGGCAGGGCTTGGAGAGCAGTACTTC	CASSELAGLGEQYF
TRBJ1-1	13	TRBD1	TRBV2	.	TGTGCCATAGAGCGGGACAGGGGTAATGAAGCTTTCTTT	CAIERDRGNEAFF
TRBJ2-1	14	TRBD2	TRBV7-9	.	TGTGCCAGCAGCTTCCCCTCGACTAGCCTTGTTCTGTTCTTC	CASSFPSTSLVLFF
TRBJ2-3	16	.	TRBV3-1	many	TGTGCCAGCAGCCACGGAGCGGTGATTTTCACAGATACGCAGTATTTT	CASSHGAVIFTDTQYF
TRBJ2-3	15	.	TRBV19	.	TGTGCCAGTAGTATATCAGGGGCGCGCACAGATACGCAGTATTTT	CASSISGARTDTQYF
TRBJ1-1	12	TRBD1	TRBV10-3	.	TGTGCCATTAAGGGGGCGAACACTGAAGCTTTCTTT	CAIKGANTEAFF
TRBJ2-3	14	TRBD2	TRBV5-6	many	TGTGCCAGCAGCCAAGGACTAGCGGTAGATACGCAGTATTTT	CASSQGLAVDTQYF
TRBJ2-1	16	.	TRBV7-2	.	TGTGCCAGCAGCCAAGACACACTGTCCCTCTACAATGAGCAGTTCTTC	CASSQDTLSLYNEQFF
TRBJ1-1	17	TRBD1	TRBV5-4	.	TGTGCCAGCAGCCCAGGGGGAACAGGACCTTCGAACACTGAAGCTTTCTTT	CASSPGGTGPSNTEAFF
TRBJ1-2	14	.	TRBV19	.	TGTGCCAGTACCTTGACAGCAACTAACTATGGCTGCACCTTC	CASTLTATNYGCTF
TRBJ2-3	15	.	TRBV4-1	.	TGCGCCAGCAGCATCTCGAGCTCTGGCACAGATACGCAGTATTTT	CASSISSSGTDTQYF
TRBJ2-7	17	TRBD2	TRBV7-2	few	TGTGCCAGCAGCTTAGGAGGGACTAGCGGAGAGGCTTACGAGCAGTACTTC	CASSLGGTSGEAYEQYF
TRBJ1-1	15	.	TRBV20-1	many	TGCAGTGCTAGAGATGAGCGGGGGAGGGACACTGAAGCTTTCTTT	CSARDERGRDTEAFF
TRBJ2-7	13	.	TRBV20-1	.	TGCAGTGCTAGCCCACAGGGAACCTACGAGCAGTACTTC	CSASPQGTYEQYF
TRBJ1-1	15	.	TRBV7-6	many	TGTGCCAGCAGCTTAGCCGGGGCAGGGAACACTGAAGCTTTCTTT	CASSLAGAGNTEAFF
TRBJ2-1	15	TRBD1	TRBV12-3/TRBV12-4	many	TGTGCCAGCAGTGTCGACAGGGGGCGCTTTAATGAGCAGTTCTTC	CASSVDRGRFNEQFF
TRBJ2-2	15	TRBD2	TRBV4-3	many	TGCGCCAGCAGCCAAGCGGGGGGTTGGACCGGGGAGCTGTTTTTT	CASSQAGGWTGELFF
TRBJ1-4	15	TRBD1	TRBV4-1	.	TGCGCCAGCAGCCTTTTCGACAGGGTGGTTGAAAAACTGTTTTTT	CASSLFDRVVEKLFF
TRBJ2-2	15	TRBD1	TRBV7-2	.	TGTGCCAGCAGCATAACAGGGGGCAACACCGGGGAGCTGTTTTTT	CASSITGGNTGELFF
TRBJ2-1	15	TRBD1	TRBV5-1	few	TGCGCCAGCAGCTTCGGGACAGGAAACTACAATGAGCAGTTCTTC	CASSFGTGNYNEQFF
TRBJ2-7	14	TRBD2	TRBV20-1	few	TGCAGTGCTCTTGCTAGCGGGGAACACTACGAGCAGTACTTC	CSALASGEHYEQYF
TRBJ2-3	14	TRBD2	TRBV20-1	many	TGCAGTGCCACTCTCGGACTAGTGGTAGATACGCAGTATTTT	CSATLGLVVDTQYF
TRBJ1-5	12	TRBD1	TRBV29-1	.	TGCAGCGTTGGGGACAGGGATCAGCCCCAGCATTTT	CSVGDRDQPQHF
TRBJ1-1	17	.	TRBV7-9	.	TGTGCCAGCAGCTTAGGAAAAGGGGCGCAGAGGGACACTGAAGCTTTCTTT	CASSLGKGAQRDTEAFF
TRBJ2-1	15	TRBD1	TRBV19	.	TGTGCCAGTAGTATCCCCGGACAGGGTATTTATGAGCAGTTCTTC	CASSIPGQGIYEQFF
TRBJ2-1	15	TRBD1	TRBV28	few	TGTGCCAGCACCGAATCCGGGACAGCCTACAATGAGCAGTTCTTC	CASTESGTAYNEQFF
TRBJ2-1	13	.	TRBV12-3/TRBV12-4	many	TGTGCCAGCAGTTTTGGAACGGTGAATGAGCAGTTCTTC	CASSFGTVNEQFF
TRBJ2-7	12	.	TRBV30	many	TGTGCCTGCCATTCAAATCCCTACGAGCAGTACTTC	CACHSNPYEQYF